Listed here is a single TCR beta chain. The antigen remains unidentified. These data come from a study of OX40 agonist ivuxolimab in advanced cancers. Study context: The dose-escalation group included hepatocellular carcinoma, melanoma, renal cell carcinoma and head and neck cancer. Whole-study results and caveats: Some of the lowest clonal expansion was seen in partial responders at 0.1-3.0 mg/kg.

Measured with immunoSEQ multiplex PCR; TCRdb has only the in-frame clones, and not every one. The table includes over 15,000 clones, 75% to 95% detected once. This sequence originates from an adult with an advanced solid tumor such as melanoma, head and neck, liver or kidney cancer. This material consisted of CD4+ or CD8+ T cells sorted from blood, taken in a trial of the OX40 agonist ivuxolimab.

CDR3 region: CASSIQRAAYEQYF. The DNA for the CDR3 is TGTGCCAGTAGTATACAGCGGGCAGCCTACGAGCAGTACTTC. The rearrangement joins TRBV19 to TRBJ2-7; perhaps TRBD2 as D (6 bases). Trimming removed 2 bases at V and 2 bases at J, with 10 bases between. The CDR3 consists of 14 residues. Germline V gives CDR1 LNHDA, CDR2 SQIVND (reference sequence).